A selection of T cell receptor beta chains follows, all from one sample in a study of T cells in Graves' hyperthyroidism and ophthalmopathy. MiXCR was run by TCRdb on the multiplex PCR reads, yielding one entry per CDR3 protein. Of approximately 220,000 distinct CDR3 sequences in the sample, around 16% were seen once. Sequencing input: blood. These receptors were obtained from a man aged 35 to 55 with Graves' hyperthyroidism. The CDR3 runs from the conserved cysteine through the conserved F or W. The D gene is left open where the match is weak. For some rows the clone size is stated as once, few or many, or as a class when expanded; others skip it.

len	d_gene	v_gene	abundance	j_gene	CDR3aa	CDR3nt
16	TRBD2	TRBV7-2	.	TRBJ2-5	CASRSDVASGGETQYF	TGTGCCAGCAGAAGCGATGTTGCTAGCGGAGGGGAGACCCAGTACTTC
15	.	TRBV6-1	.	TRBJ1-2	CASRDIRTDFYGYTF	TGTGCCAGCAGAGATATCCGGACGGATTTCTATGGCTACACCTTC
12	.	TRBV12-5	many	TRBJ2-7	CASGLVRREQYF	TGTGCTAGTGGTTTGGTACGGCGGGAGCAGTACTTC
15	TRBD1	TRBV28	.	TRBJ1-2	CASSLILGQIYGYTF	TGTGCCAGCAGTTTAATCCTGGGACAGATTTATGGCTACACCTTC
14	TRBD2	TRBV28	.	TRBJ2-5	CASSLAGGQGTQYF	TGTGCCAGCAGTTTGGCGGGGGGGCAAGGGACCCAGTACTTC
17	.	TRBV28	.	TRBJ1-6	CASSLSRVGVGNSPLHF	TGTGCCAGCAGTTTATCCCGAGTGGGGGTAGGGAATTCACCCCTCCACTTT
12	TRBD2	TRBV3-1	many	TRBJ2-7	CASQRGAHEQYF	TGTGCCAGTCAGCGGGGGGCCCACGAGCAGTACTTC
12	.	TRBV11-2	many	TRBJ2-5	CASSLAGGTQYF	TGTGCCAGCAGCTTAGCTGGTGGGACCCAGTACTTC
16	TRBD2	TRBV9	many	TRBJ2-2	CASSVATSGGTGELFF	TGTGCCAGCAGCGTAGCTACTAGCGGGGGGACCGGGGAGCTGTTTTTT
15	TRBD2	TRBV5-6	many	TRBJ2-3	CASSLSLAGTDTQYF	TGTGCCAGCAGCTTGTCCCTAGCGGGGACAGATACGCAGTATTTT
14	TRBD2	TRBV20-1	once	TRBJ2-1	CSASTSGGANEQFF	TGCAGTGCTTCGACTAGCGGGGGGGCCAATGAGCAGTTCTTC
13	.	TRBV12-3/TRBV12-4	.	TRBJ2-7	CASSSLSPYEQYF	TGTGCCAGCAGTTCCCTGTCCCCCTACGAGCAGTACTTC
14	.	TRBV7-2	.	TRBJ1-5	CASSLEAEGQPQHF	TGTGCCAGCAGCTTAGAAGCAGAGGGTCAGCCCCAGCATTTT
13	.	TRBV7-2	once	TRBJ2-7	CASSLGRLSEQYF	TGTGCCAGCAGCTTAGGCAGGCTGAGCGAGCAGTACTTC
15	TRBD1	TRBV7-3	many	TRBJ1-5	CASSWGQTDDQPQHF	TGTGCCAGCAGCTGGGGACAGACCGATGATCAGCCCCAGCATTTT
14	.	TRBV5-1	few	TRBJ1-4	CASSLTGKNEKLFF	TGCGCCAGCAGCTTGACAGGGAAGAATGAAAAACTGTTTTTT
17	TRBD1	TRBV28	many	TRBJ2-2	CASSLRYRGPNTGELFF	TGTGCCAGCAGTTTGCGTTACAGGGGGCCGAACACCGGGGAGCTGTTTTTT
14	TRBD1	TRBV3-1	many	TRBJ1-6	CASSRDRAGSPLHF	TGTGCCAGCAGCCGGGACAGGGCTGGTTCACCCCTCCACTTT
15	TRBD1	TRBV3-1	.	TRBJ2-3	CASSGPGQGRDTQYF	TGTGCCAGCAGCGGTCCGGGACAGGGGAGGGATACGCAGTATTTT
14	.	TRBV7-8	many	TRBJ1-4	CASSSGSIKEKLFF	TGTGCCAGCAGCTCCGGGAGCATAAAGGAAAAACTGTTTTTT
14	.	TRBV5-8	.	TRBJ2-3	CASAGWGTTDTQYF	TGTGCCAGCGCGGGTTGGGGGACTACAGATACGCAGTATTTT
14	.	TRBV7-2	once	TRBJ2-7	CASSLNPEGAEQYF	TGTGCCAGCAGCTTAAATCCCGAAGGGGCCGAGCAGTACTTC
11	.	TRBV30	many	TRBJ2-1	CAWSVPGEQFF	TGTGCCTGGAGTGTACCAGGAGAGCAGTTCTTC
14	.	TRBV3-1	many	TRBJ1-1	CASSVGGQGTEAFF	TGTGCCAGCAGCGTGGGGGGGCAAGGCACTGAAGCTTTCTTT
14	.	TRBV3-1	many	TRBJ1-1	CASSFDSRNTEAFF	TGTGCCAGCAGCTTCGACAGTCGAAACACTGAAGCTTTCTTT
14	.	TRBV6-1	many	TRBJ2-5	CASSSLTRRETQYF	TGTGCCAGCAGTTCCCTTACTAGAAGGGAGACCCAGTACTTC
14	TRBD1	TRBV20-1	many	TRBJ1-5	CSAATGVGNQPQHF	TGCAGTGCTGCCACAGGGGTAGGCAATCAGCCCCAGCATTTT
15	.	TRBV3-1	many	TRBJ1-2	CASSRGQSLSYGYTF	TGTGCCAGCAGCCGCGGACAGTCCTTATCCTATGGCTACACCTTC
17	TRBD2	TRBV15	.	TRBJ2-1	CATSSLAGQSGYNEQFF	TGTGCCACCAGCAGTCTAGCGGGACAGTCGGGTTACAATGAGCAGTTCTTC
14	.	TRBV2	many	TRBJ2-3	CASYRTASTDTQYF	TGTGCCAGCTATAGGACTGCTAGCACAGATACGCAGTATTTT
17	TRBD1	TRBV6-1	many	TRBJ2-1	CASTITAGQGPGNEQFF	TGTGCCAGCACTATTACGGCGGGACAGGGGCCGGGTAATGAGCAGTTCTTC
14	.	TRBV10-3	few	TRBJ1-5	CAISASGGNQPQHF	TGTGCCATCAGTGCGTCGGGGGGCAATCAGCCCCAGCATTTT
11	.	TRBV5-6	.	TRBJ2-5	CASSLVGSQYF	TGTGCCAGCAGCTTGGTGGGCAGCCAGTACTTC
17	TRBD2	TRBV7-3	.	TRBJ2-3	CASSRLAGGPRTYTQYF	TGTGCCAGCAGCCGACTAGCGGGGGGGCCGCGCACATATACGCAGTATTTT
18	TRBD2	TRBV7-2	.	TRBJ2-1	CASSLASGGVMSYNEQFF	TGTGCCAGCAGCTTAGCTAGCGGGGGGGTCATGTCCTACAATGAGCAGTTCTTC
13	TRBD1	TRBV18	many	TRBJ1-1	CASSREDRTEAFF	TGTGCCAGCTCACGGGAGGACAGGACTGAAGCTTTCTTT
20	.	TRBV12-5	many	TRBJ2-3	CASGFSHNPTFGGVTDTQYF	TGTGCTAGTGGTTTCAGCCACAATCCCACCTTTGGCGGGGTCACAGATACGCAGTATTTT
13	.	TRBV5-1	.	TRBJ1-1	CASSGTRHTEAFF	TGCGCCAGCAGCGGGACAAGGCACACTGAAGCTTTCTTT
15	.	TRBV6-1	many	TRBJ1-1	CASSPTRGAPTEAFF	TGTGCCAGCAGCCCCACGAGGGGGGCGCCCACTGAAGCTTTCTTT
13	TRBD2	TRBV28	many	TRBJ2-1	CASSRGRVGEQFF	TGTGCCAGCAGCCGCGGGAGGGTGGGCGAGCAGTTCTTC
13	.	TRBV28	many	TRBJ2-7	CASSPLWIYEQYF	TGTGCCAGCAGTCCCCTATGGATCTACGAGCAGTACTTC
13	.	TRBV3-1	many	TRBJ2-1	CASSQVLRAEQFF	TGTGCCAGCAGCCAAGTTCTGAGAGCAGAGCAGTTCTTC
13	.	TRBV5-1	many	TRBJ1-1	CASSLGWNSEAFF	TGCGCCAGCAGCTTGGGGTGGAACTCTGAAGCTTTCTTT
15	TRBD2	TRBV10-3	once	TRBJ2-7	CAISTGTSASYEQYF	TGTGCCATCAGCACCGGGACTAGCGCTTCCTACGAGCAGTACTTC
16	TRBD2	TRBV9	few	TRBJ2-5	CASSAGGGAVGETQYF	TGTGCCAGCAGCGCAGGCGGGGGGGCCGTCGGAGAGACCCAGTACTTC
13	.	TRBV18	many	TRBJ1-5	CASSPFRNQPQHF	TGTGCCAGCTCACCATTTCGTAATCAGCCCCAGCATTTT
14	.	TRBV7-2	.	TRBJ1-2	CASSLKGEGYGYTF	TGTGCCAGCAGCTTAAAGGGGGAAGGCTATGGCTACACCTTC
15	.	TRBV5-1	many	TRBJ1-1	CASSPERQANTEAFF	TGCGCCAGCAGCCCGGAGCGACAGGCGAACACTGAAGCTTTCTTT
12	TRBD2	TRBV20-1	many	TRBJ2-7	CSAVGLAGEQYF	TGCAGTGCCGTGGGGCTAGCGGGCGAGCAGTACTTC
14	TRBD2	TRBV12-3/TRBV12-4	.	TRBJ2-4	CASSPGTGGNIQYF	TGTGCCAGCAGTCCCGGGACGGGGGGGAACATTCAGTACTTC
11	.	TRBV10-3	.	TRBJ2-7	CAISAANEQYF	TGTGCCATCAGTGCTGCTAACGAGCAGTACTTC
13	.	TRBV7-2	many	TRBJ1-6	CASSLGRNSPLHF	TGTGCCAGCAGCTTAGGGCGGAATTCACCCCTCCACTTT
12	.	TRBV12-5	many	TRBJ1-1	CASKRTGTEAFF	TGTGCTAGTAAAAGAACGGGAACTGAAGCTTTCTTT
17	.	TRBV27	.	TRBJ1-2	CASSLSGTPSPNYGYTF	TGTGCCAGCAGTTTATCGGGGACACCTAGTCCCAACTATGGCTACACCTTC
15	TRBD1	TRBV9	few	TRBJ2-3	CASSVGQGTEDTQYF	TGTGCCAGCAGCGTCGGACAGGGGACAGAAGATACGCAGTATTTT
15	.	TRBV7-7	many	TRBJ2-1	CASSPGPSSYNEQFF	TGTGCTAGCAGCCCTGGGCCTAGCTCCTACAATGAGCAGTTCTTC
16	.	TRBV10-3	many	TRBJ2-1	CAISEGSRSSYNEQFF	TGTGCCATCAGTGAAGGATCCAGGAGCTCCTACAATGAGCAGTTCTTC